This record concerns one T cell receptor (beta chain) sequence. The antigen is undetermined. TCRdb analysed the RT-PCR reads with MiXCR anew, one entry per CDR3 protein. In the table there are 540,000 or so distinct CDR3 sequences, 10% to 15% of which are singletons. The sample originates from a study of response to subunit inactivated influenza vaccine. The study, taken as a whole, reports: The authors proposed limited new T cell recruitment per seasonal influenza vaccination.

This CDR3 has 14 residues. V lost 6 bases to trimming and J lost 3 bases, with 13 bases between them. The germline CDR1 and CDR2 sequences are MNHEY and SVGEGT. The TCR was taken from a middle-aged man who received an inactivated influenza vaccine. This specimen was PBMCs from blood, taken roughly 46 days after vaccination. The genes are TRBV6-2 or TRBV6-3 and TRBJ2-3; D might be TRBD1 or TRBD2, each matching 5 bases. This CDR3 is CASRGRRMTDTQYF. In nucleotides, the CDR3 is TGTGCCAGCAGGGGACGACGGATGACAGATACGCAGTATTTT.